This T cell receptor (beta chain) was recorded in a study of Graves' ophthalmopathy and Graves' hyperthyroidism. Study at large: Peripheral blood was gathered at the point of initial diagnosis, before any treatment started.

This clonotype was seen repeatedly, ten times or more. RNA transcripts were the source from which TCR beta CDR3 regions were amplified. First-round RT-PCR used HTBI primers; second-round multiplex PCR followed. TCRdb reprocessed the multiplex PCR reads via MiXCR and lists one record per CDR3 protein. The sample yields 300,000 to 450,000 distinct CDR3 sequences, roughly a sixth seen once. This CDR3 region has 16 residues. The germline V gene encodes CDR1 MDHEN and CDR2 SYDVKM. V was clipped by 6 bases and J by 1 base, with 18 bases between them. A diagnosis was made from clinical symptoms together with serum thyroxine, TRAb, thyroid ultrasound and orbital computed tomography. Someone took the PBMCs out of approximately 9 ml of fresh peripheral blood.

Sequencing was performed on peripheral blood. This receptor was taken from an adult woman with stable Graves' hyperthyroidism. V is TRBV28 and J is TRBJ1-1; no clear D. CDR3 coding DNA: TGTGCCAGCAGCCCAGGCCGTGGTCAGGCGAACACTGAAGCTTTCTTT. Translation: CASSPGRGQANTEAFF.